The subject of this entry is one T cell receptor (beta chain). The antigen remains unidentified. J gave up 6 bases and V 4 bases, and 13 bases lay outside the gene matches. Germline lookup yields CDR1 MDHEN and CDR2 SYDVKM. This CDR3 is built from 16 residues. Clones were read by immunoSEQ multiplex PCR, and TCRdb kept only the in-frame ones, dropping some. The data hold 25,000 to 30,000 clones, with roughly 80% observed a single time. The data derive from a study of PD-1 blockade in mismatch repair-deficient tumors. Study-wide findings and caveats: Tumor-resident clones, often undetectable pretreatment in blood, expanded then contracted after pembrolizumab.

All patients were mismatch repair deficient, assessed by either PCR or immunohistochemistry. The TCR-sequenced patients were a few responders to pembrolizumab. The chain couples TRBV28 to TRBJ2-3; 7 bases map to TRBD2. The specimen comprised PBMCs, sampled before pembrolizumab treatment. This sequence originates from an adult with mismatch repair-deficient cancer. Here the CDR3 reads CASSSPSAGEGDTQYF. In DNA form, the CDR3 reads TGTGCCAGCAGTTCCCCCTCGGCGGGAGAAGGCGATACGCAGTATTTT.